The source of this T cell receptor (beta chain) is a study of siplizumab effects on memory and regulatory T cells. Generated by immunoSEQ multiplex PCR, the TCRdb table keeps only in-frame clones and is missing some. Among some 100,000 clones listed, around 92% were seen once. Germline assignment: CDR1 SNHLY and CDR2 FYNNEI. The V end was cut by 2 bases, the J end by 6 bases, with 11 bases between. The CDR3 totals 14 residues. The sequencing input was Tregs sorted from blood. This chain connects TRBV2 to TRBJ1-5; D call uncertain. The sequence was collected from a human donor in good health. CDR3 protein: CASSEKAGGQPQHF. The CDR3 nucleotides read TGTGCCAGCAGTGAAAAGGCTGGAGGTCAGCCCCAGCATTTT.